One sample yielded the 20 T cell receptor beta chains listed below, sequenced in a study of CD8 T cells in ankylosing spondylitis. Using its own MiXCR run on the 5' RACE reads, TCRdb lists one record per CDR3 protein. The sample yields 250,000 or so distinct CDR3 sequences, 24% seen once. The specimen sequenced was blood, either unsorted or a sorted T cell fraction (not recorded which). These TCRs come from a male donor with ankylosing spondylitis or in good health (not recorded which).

CDR3 in amino acids: CSARGHSVYGGYTF. Written as DNA, the CDR3 is TGCAGTGCTAGAGGGCACAGCGTCTATGGGGGCTACACCTTC. The V call is TRBV20-1, the J call TRBJ1-2; D ambiguous. The ends were cut back, 1 base at V and 8 bases at J, with 17 bases in the middle. CDR1 and CDR2 from the germline V gene are DFQATT and SNEGSKA (reference sequence). The CDR3 is 14 amino acids.

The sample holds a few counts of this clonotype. The CDR3 nucleotides read TGTGCCAGCACCGACTCAGATACGCAGTATTTT. Its translation is CASTDSDTQYF. The chain has TRBV12-3 or TRBV12-4 and TRBJ2-3; the D is unclear. The CDR3 has 11 amino acids. V was cut by 7 bases and J by 4 bases, with 6 bases left in between.

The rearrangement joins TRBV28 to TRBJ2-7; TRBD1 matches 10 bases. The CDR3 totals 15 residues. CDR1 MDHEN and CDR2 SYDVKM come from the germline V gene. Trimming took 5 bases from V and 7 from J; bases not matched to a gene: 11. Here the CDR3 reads CASSPAGQGEREQYF. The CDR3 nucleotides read TGTGCCAGCAGTCCGGCTGGACAGGGGGAACGGGAGCAGTACTTC. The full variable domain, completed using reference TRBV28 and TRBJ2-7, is DVKVTQSSRYLVKRTGEKVFLECVQDMDHENMFWYRQDPGLGLRLIYFSYDVKMKEKGDIPEGYSVSREKKERFSLILESASTNQTSMYLCASSPAGQGEREQYFGPGTRLTVT.

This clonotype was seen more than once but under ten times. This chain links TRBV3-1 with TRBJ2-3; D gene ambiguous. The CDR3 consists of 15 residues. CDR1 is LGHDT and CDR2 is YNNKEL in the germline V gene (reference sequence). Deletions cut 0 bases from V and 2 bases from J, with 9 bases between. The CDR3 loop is CASSQEVTYTDTQYF. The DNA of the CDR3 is TGTGCCAGCAGCCAAGAAGTGACTTACACAGATACGCAGTATTTT.

CDR3 protein: CASTSGGVNNEQFF. CDR3 DNA sequence: TGTGCCAGCACTTCAGGGGGAGTCAACAATGAGCAGTTCTTC. The V call is TRBV6-5, the J call TRBJ2-1, with 7 nucleotides matching TRBD1. The CDR3 consists of 14 residues. Germline CDR1 and CDR2: MNHEY and SVGAGI. V was pared by 7 bases and J by 5 bases, with 8 bases of the junction left unmatched.

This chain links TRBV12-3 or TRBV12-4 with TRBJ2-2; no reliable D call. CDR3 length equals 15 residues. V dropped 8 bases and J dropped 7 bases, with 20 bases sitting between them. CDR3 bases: TGTGCCAGCTTCACCACCCGGGTCGGGCACGGGGAGCTGTTTTTT. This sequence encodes CASFTTRVGHGELFF.

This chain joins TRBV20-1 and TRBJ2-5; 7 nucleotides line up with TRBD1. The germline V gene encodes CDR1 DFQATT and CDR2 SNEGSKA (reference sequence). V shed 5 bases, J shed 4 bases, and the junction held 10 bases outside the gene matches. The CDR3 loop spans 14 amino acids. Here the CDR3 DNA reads TGCAGTGCTGCTGCCGGGACAGCGGTAGAGACCCAGTACTTC. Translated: CSAAAGTAVETQYF.

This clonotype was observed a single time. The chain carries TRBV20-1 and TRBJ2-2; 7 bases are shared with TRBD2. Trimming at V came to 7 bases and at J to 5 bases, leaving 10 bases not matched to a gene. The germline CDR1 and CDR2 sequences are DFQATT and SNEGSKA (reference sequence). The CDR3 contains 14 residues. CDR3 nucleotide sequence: TGCAGTGTCCTAGCGGTATGGGGTACCGGGGAGCTGTTTTTT. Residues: CSVLAVWGTGELFF.

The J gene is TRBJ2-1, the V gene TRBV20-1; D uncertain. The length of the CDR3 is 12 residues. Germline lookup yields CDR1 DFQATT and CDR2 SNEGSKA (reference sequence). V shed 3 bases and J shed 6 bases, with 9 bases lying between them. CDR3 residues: CSASVSGNEQFF. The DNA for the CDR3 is TGCAGTGCTAGTGTGTCCGGCAATGAGCAGTTCTTC.

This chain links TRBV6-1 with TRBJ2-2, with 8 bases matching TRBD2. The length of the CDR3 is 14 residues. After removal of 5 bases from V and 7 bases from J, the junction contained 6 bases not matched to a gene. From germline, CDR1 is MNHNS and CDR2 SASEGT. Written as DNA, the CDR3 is TGTGCCAGCAGTCGGGGGGGGGCAGGCGGGGAGCTGTTTTTT. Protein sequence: CASSRGGAGGELFF.

CDR3 amino acids: CSANGQVNEQFF. The CDR3 DNA follows: TGCAGTGCTAACGGACAGGTCAATGAGCAGTTCTTC. The V call is TRBV20-1, the J call TRBJ2-1; TRBD1 matches at 7 bases. The J segment lost 6 bases and the V segment lost 4 bases, leaving 3 bases of the junction unmatched. The CDR3 loop spans 12 amino acids. CDR1 is DFQATT, CDR2 SNEGSKA, per germline (reference sequence).

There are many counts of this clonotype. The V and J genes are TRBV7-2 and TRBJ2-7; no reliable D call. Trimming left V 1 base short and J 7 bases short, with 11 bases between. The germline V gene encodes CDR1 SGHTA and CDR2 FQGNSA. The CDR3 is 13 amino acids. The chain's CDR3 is CASSLGGSLEQYF. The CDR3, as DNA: TGTGCCAGCAGCTTAGGGGGTAGCTTGGAGCAGTACTTC.

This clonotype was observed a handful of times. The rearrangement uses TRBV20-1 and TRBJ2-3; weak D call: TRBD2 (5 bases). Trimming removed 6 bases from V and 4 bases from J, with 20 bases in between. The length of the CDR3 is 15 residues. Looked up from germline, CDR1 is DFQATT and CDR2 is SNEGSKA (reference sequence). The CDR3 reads CSAPSQTGSADTQYF. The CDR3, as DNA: TGCAGTGCCCCAAGCCAGACGGGGAGTGCAGATACGCAGTATTTT.

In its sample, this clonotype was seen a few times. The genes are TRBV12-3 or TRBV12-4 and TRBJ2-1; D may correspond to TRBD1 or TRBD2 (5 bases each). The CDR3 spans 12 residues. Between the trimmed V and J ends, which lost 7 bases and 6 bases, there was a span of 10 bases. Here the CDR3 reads CASTTGGNEQFF. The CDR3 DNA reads TGTGCCAGCACCACTGGGGGCAATGAGCAGTTCTTC.

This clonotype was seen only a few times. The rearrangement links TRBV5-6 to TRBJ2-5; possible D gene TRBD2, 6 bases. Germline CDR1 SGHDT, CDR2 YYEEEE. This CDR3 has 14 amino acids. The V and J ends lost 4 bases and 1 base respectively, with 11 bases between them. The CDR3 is CASSNVAAQETQYF. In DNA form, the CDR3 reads TGTGCCAGCAGCAACGTAGCGGCCCAAGAGACCCAGTACTTC.

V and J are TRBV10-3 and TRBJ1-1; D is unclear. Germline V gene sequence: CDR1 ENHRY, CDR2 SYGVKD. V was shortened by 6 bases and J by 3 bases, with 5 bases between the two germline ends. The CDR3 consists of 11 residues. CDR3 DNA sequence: TGTGCCATCAGGAGAGACACTGAAGCTTTCTTT. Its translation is CAIRRDTEAFF.

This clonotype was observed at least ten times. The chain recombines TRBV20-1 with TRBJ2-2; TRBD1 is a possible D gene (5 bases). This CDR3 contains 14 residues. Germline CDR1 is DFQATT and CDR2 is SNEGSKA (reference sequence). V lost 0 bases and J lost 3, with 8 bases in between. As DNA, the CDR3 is TGCAGTGCTAGAGAAGGGGCCGACACCGGGGAGCTGTTTTTT. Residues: CSAREGADTGELFF.

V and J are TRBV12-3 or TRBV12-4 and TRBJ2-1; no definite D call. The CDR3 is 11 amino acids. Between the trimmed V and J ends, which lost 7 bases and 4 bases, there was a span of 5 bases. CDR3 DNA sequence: TGTGCCAGCACCAAATACAATGAGCAGTTCTTC. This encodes CASTKYNEQFF.

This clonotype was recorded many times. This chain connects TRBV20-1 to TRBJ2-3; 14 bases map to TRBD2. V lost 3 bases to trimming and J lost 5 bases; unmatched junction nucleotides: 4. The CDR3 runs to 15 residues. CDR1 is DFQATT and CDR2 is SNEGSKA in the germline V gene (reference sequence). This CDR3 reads CSASPGTSGRDTQYF. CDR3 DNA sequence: TGCAGTGCTAGCCCCGGGACTAGCGGGAGAGATACGCAGTATTTT.

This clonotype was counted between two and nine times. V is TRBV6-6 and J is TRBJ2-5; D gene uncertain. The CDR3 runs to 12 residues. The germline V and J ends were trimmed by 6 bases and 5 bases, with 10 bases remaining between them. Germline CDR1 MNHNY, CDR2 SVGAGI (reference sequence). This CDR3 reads CASSDPRETQYF. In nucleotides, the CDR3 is TGTGCCAGCAGCGACCCGCGTGAGACCCAGTACTTC.